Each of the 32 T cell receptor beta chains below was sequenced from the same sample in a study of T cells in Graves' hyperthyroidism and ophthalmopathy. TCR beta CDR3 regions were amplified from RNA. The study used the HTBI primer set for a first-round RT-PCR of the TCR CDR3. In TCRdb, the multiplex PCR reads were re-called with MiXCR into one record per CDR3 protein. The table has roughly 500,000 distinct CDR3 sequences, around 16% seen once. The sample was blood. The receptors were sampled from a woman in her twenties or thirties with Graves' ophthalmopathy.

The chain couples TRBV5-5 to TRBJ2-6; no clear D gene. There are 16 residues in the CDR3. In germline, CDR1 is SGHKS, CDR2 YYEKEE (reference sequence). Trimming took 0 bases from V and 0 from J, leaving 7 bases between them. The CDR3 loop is CASSLERPSGANVLTF. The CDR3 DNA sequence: TGTGCCAGCAGCTTGGAGCGCCCCTCTGGGGCCAACGTCCTGACTTTC. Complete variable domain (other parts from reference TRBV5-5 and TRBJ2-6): DAGVTQSPTHLIKTRGQQVTLRCSPISGHKSVSWYQQVLGQGPQFIFQYYEKEERGRGNFPDRFSARQFPNYSSELNVNALLLGDSALYLCASSLERPSGANVLTFGAGSRLTVL.

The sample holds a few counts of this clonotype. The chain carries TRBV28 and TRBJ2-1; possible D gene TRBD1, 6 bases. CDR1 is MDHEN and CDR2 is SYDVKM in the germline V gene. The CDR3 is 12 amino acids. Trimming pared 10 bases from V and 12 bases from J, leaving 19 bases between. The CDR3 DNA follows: TGTGCCACCGCTGGACAGTGGGGTGGGCAGTTCTTC. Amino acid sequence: CATAGQWGGQFF.

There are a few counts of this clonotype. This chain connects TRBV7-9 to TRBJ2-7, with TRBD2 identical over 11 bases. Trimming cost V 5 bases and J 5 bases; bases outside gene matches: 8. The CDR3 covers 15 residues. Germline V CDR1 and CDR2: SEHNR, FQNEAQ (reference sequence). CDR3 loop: CASSPTSGSRDEQYF. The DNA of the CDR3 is TGTGCCAGCAGCCCTACTAGCGGGAGTAGGGACGAGCAGTACTTC. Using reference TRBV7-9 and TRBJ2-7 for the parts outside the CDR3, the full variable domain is DTGVSQNPRHKITKRGQNVTFRCDPISEHNRLYWYRQTLGQGPEFLTYFQNEAQLEKSRLLSDRFSAERPKGSFSTLEIQRTEQGDSAMYLCASSPTSGSRDEQYFGPGTRLTVT.

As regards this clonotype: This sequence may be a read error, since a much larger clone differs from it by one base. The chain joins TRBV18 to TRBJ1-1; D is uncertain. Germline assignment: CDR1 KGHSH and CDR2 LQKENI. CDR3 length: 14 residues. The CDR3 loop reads CASSPFQHNTGAFF. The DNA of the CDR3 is TGTGCCAGCTCACCATTTCAACATAACACTGGAGCTTTCTTT.

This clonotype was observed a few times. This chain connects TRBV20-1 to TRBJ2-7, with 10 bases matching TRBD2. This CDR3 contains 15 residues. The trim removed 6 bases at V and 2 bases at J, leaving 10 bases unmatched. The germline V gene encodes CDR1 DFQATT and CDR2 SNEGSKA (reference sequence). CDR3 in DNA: TGCAGTGCAGTCCCTAGCGGGAGTGTTCCCTACGAGCAGTACTTC. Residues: CSAVPSGSVPYEQYF.

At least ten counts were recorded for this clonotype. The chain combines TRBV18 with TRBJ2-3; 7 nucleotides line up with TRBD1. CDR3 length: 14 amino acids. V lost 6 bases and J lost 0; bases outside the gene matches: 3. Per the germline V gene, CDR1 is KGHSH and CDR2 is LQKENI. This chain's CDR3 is CASSEGASTDTQYF. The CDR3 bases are TGTGCCAGCTCCGAGGGGGCGAGCACAGATACGCAGTATTTT.

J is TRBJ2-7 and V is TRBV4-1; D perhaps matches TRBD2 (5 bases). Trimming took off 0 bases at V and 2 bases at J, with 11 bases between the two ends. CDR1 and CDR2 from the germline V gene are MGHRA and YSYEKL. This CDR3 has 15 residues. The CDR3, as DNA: TGCGCCAGCAGCCAAGATCCAGCGGTAGCCTACGAGCAGTACTTC. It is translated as CASSQDPAVAYEQYF.

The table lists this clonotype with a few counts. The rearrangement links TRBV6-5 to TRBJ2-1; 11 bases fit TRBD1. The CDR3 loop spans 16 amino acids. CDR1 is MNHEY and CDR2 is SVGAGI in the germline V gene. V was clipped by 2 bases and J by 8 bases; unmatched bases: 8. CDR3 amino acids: CASSYTWTGGNDEQFF. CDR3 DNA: TGTGCCAGCAGTTACACATGGACAGGGGGCAACGATGAGCAGTTCTTC.

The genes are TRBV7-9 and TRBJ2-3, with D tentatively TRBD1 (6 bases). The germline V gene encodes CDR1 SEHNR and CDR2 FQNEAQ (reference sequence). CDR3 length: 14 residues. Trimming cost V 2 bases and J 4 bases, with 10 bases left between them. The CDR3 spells CASSLSGVADTQYF. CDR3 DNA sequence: TGTGCCAGCAGCTTATCAGGGGTCGCAGATACGCAGTATTTT.

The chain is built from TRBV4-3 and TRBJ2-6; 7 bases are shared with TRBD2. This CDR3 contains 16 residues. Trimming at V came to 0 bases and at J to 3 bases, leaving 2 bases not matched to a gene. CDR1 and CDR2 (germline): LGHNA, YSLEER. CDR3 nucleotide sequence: TGCGCCAGCAGCCAAGAACGGGGGGATGGGGCCAACGTCCTGACTTTC. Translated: CASSQERGDGANVLTF.

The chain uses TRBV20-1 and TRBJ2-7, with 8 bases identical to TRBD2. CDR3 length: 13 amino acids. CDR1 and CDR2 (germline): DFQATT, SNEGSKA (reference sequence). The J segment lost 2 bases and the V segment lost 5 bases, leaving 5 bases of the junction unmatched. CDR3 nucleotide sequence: TGCAGTGCTGAAGCGGGAGAACCCTACGAGCAGTACTTC. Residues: CSAEAGEPYEQYF.

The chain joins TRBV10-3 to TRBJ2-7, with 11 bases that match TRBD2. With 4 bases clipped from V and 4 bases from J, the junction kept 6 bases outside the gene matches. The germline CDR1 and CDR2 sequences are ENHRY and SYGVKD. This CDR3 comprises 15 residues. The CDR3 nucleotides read TGTGCCATCAGTGGAACTAGCGGGAGTTTGTACGAGCAGTACTTC. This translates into CAISGTSGSLYEQYF.

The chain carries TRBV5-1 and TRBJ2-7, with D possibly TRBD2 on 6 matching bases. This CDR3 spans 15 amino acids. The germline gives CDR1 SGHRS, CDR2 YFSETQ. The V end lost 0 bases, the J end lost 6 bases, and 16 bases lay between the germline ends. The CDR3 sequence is CASSLVLTSTGEQYF. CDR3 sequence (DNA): TGCGCCAGCAGCTTGGTTCTCACTAGCACTGGCGAGCAGTACTTC.

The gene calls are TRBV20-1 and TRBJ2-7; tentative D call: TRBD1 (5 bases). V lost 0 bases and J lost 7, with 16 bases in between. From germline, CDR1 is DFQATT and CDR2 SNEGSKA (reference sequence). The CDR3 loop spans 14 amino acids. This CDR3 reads CSARESGAWWEQYF. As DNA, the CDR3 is TGCAGTGCTAGAGAATCTGGGGCTTGGTGGGAGCAGTACTTC.

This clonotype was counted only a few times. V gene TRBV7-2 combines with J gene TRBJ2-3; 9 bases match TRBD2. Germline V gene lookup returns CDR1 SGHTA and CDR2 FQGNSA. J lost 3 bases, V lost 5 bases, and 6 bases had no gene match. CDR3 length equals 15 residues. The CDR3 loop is CASSPHSGSTDTQYF. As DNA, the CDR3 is TGTGCCAGCAGCCCCCATAGCGGGAGTACAGATACGCAGTATTTT.

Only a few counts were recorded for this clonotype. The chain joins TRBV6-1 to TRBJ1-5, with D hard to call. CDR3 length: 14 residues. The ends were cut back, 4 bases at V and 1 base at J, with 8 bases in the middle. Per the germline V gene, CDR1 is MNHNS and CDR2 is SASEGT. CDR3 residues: CASSVGQSNQPQHF. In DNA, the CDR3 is TGTGCCAGCAGTGTCGGGCAGAGCAATCAGCCCCAGCATTTT.

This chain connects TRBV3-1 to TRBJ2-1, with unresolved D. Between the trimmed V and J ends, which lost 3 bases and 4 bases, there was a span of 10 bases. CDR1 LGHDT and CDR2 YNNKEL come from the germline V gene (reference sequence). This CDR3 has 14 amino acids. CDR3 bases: TGTGCCAGCAGCCATTCCGGTGGTTACAATGAGCAGTTCTTC. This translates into CASSHSGGYNEQFF.

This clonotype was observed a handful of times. The CDR3 loop reads CASSREAETYEQYF. The CDR3 coding sequence is TGTGCCAGCAGCCGCGAGGCGGAAACCTACGAGCAGTACTTC. The chain combines TRBV5-4 with TRBJ2-7; unclear D gene. Trimming stripped 4 bases from V and 2 bases from J, with 13 bases between. Germline V gene lookup returns CDR1 SGHNT and CDR2 YYREEE (reference sequence). The CDR3 sequence is 14 residues long.

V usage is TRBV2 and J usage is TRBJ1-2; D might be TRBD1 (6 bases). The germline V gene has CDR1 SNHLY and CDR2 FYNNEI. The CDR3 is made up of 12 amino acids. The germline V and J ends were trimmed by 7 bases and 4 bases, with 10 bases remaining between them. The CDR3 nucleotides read TGTGCCAGCACTGAGGGGGGCTATGGCTACACCTTC. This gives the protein CASTEGGYGYTF. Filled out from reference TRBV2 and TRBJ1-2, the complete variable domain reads EPEVTQTPSHQVTQMGQEVILRCVPISNHLYFYWYRQILGQKVEFLVSFYNNEISEKSEIFDDQFSVERPDGSNFTLKIRSTKLEDSAMYFCASTEGGYGYTFGSGTRLTVV.

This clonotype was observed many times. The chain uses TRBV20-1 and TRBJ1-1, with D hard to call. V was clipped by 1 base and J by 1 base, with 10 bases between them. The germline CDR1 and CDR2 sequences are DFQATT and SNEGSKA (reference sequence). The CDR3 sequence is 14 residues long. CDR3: CSARGEVGNTEAFF. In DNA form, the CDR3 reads TGCAGTGCTAGAGGGGAAGTGGGGAACACTGAAGCTTTCTTT.

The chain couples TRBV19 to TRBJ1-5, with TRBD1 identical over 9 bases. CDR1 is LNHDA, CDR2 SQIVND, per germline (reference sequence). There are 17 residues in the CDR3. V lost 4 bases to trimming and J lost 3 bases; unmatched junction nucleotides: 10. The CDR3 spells CASSTTSGTGINQPQHF. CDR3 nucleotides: TGTGCCAGTAGTACCACCTCCGGGACAGGGATCAATCAGCCCCAGCATTTT.

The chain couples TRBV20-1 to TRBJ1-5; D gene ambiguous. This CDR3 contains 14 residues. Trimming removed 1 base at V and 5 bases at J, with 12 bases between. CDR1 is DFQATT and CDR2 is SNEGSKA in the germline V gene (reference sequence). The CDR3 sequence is CSARVLRVDQPQHF. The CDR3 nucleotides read TGCAGTGCTAGAGTGTTGAGGGTTGATCAGCCCCAGCATTTT.

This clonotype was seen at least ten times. The CDR3 DNA reads TGTGCCAGCAGTTGGAGGACAGGCCATGAAAAACTGTTTTTT. Amino acid sequence: CASSWRTGHEKLFF. The gene calls are TRBV7-9 and TRBJ1-4; 7 bases map to TRBD1. From germline, CDR1 is SEHNR and CDR2 FQNEAQ (reference sequence). CDR3 size: 14 residues. With V trimmed by 6 bases and J by 6 bases, 7 bases remained unmatched.

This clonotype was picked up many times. CDR3 loop: CASRPGQGNTLSTDTQYF. CDR3 DNA: TGTGCCAGCAGACCGGGACAGGGCAATACTCTCAGCACAGATACGCAGTATTTT. The chain links TRBV2 to TRBJ2-3; TRBD1 matches at 9 bases. V lost 6 bases and J lost 0; bases outside the gene matches: 13. Germline-derived CDR1 and CDR2 are SNHLY and FYNNEI. The CDR3 spans 18 residues.

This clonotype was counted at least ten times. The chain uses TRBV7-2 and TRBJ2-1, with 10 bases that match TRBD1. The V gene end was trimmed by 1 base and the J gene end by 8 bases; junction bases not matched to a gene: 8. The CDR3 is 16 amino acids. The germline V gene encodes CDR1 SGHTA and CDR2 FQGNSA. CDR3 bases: TGTGCCAGCAGCTTAGGGTCGGACAGGGGGATCGATGAGCAGTTCTTC. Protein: CASSLGSDRGIDEQFF.

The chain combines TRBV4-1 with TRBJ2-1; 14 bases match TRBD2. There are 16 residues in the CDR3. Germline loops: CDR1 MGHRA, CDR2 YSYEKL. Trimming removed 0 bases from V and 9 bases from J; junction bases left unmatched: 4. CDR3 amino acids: CASSQEKGLAGGEQFF. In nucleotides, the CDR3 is TGCGCCAGCAGCCAAGAGAAAGGACTAGCGGGGGGTGAGCAGTTCTTC.

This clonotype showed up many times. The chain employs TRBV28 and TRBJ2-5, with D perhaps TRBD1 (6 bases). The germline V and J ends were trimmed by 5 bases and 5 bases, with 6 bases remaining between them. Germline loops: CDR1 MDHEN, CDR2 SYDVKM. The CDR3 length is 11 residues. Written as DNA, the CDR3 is TGTGCCAGCAGTAGGGGGGAGACCCAGTACTTC. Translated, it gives CASSRGETQYF.

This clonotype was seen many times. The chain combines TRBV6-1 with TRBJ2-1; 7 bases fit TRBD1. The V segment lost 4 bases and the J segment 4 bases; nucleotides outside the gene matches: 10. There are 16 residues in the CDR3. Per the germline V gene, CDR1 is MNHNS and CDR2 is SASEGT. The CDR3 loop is CASSARDSLGYNEQFF. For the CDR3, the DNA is TGTGCCAGCAGTGCCCGGGACAGCCTGGGGTACAATGAGCAGTTCTTC.

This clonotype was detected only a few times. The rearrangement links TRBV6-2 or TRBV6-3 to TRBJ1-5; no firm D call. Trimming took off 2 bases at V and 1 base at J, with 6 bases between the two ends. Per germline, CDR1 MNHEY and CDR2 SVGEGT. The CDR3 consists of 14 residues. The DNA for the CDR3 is TGTGCCAGCAGTTACCTGTCAAGCAATCAGCCCCAGCATTTT. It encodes CASSYLSSNQPQHF.

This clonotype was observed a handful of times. The CDR3 loop is CSVQSGTGSEKLFF. DNA of the CDR3: TGCAGCGTTCAATCCGGGACAGGGAGTGAAAAACTGTTTTTT. The rearrangement uses TRBV29-1 and TRBJ1-4, with 9 bases identical to TRBD1. Germline V gives CDR1 SQVTM, CDR2 ANQGSEA. V trimming: 5 bases; J trimming: 7 bases; junction bases outside the gene matches: 8. The CDR3 runs to 14 residues. The full variable domain, with the rest looked up from reference TRBV29-1 and TRBJ1-4, is SAVISQKPSRDICQRGTSLTIQCQVDSQVTMMFWYRQQPGQSLTLIATANQGSEATYESGFVIDKFPISRPNLTFSTLTVSNMSPEDSSIYLCSVQSGTGSEKLFFGSGTQLSVL.

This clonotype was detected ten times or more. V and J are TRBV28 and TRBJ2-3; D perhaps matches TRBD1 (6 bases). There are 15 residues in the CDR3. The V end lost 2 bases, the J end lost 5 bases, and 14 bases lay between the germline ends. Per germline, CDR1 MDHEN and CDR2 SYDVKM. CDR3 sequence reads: CASSLVQGYQDTQYF. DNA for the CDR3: TGTGCCAGCAGTTTAGTACAGGGTTACCAAGATACGCAGTATTTT.

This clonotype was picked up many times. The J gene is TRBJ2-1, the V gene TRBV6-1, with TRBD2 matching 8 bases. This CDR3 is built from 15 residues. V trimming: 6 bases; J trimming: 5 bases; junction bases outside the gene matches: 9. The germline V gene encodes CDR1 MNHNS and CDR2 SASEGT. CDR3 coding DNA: TGTGCCAGCAGCCGTGGACTAGCCCAAAACAATGAGCAGTTCTTC. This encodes CASSRGLAQNNEQFF.